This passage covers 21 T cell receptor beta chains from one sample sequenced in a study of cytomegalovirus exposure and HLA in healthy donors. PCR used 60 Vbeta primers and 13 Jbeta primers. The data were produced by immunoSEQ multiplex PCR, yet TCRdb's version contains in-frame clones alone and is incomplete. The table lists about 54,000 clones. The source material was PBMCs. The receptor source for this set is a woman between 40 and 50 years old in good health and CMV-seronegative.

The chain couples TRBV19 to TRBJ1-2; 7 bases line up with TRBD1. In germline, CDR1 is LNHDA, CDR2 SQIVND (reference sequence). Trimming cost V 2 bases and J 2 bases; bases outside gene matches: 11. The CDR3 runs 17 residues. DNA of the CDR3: TGTGCCAGTAGTATACGGCACCGGGACAGCGGCAACTATGGCTACACCTTC. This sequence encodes CASSIRHRDSGNYGYTF.

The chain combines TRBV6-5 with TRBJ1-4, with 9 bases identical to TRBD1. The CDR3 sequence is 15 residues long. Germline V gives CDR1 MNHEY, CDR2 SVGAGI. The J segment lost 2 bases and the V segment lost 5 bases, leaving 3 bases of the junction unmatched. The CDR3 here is CASSSGQGTNEKLFF. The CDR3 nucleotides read TGTGCCAGCAGTAGCGGACAGGGGACTAATGAAAAACTGTTTTTT.

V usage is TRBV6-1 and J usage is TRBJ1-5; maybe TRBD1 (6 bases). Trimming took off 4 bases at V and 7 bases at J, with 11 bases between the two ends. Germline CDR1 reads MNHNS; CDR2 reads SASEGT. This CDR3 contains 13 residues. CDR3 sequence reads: CASSGLQGQPQHF. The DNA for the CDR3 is TGTGCCAGCAGTGGTTTACAGGGACAGCCCCAGCATTTT.

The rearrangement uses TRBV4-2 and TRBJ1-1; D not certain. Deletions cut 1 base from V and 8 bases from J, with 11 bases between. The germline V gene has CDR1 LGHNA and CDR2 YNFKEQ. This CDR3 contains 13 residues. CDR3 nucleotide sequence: TGTGCCAGCAGCCAAGGTCGTGTACGGGAAGCTTTCTTT. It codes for CASSQGRVREAFF.

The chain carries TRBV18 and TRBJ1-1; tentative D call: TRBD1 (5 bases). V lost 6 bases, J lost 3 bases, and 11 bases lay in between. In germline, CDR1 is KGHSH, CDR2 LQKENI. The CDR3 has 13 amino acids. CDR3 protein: CASSGGKDTEAFF. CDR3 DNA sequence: TGTGCCAGCTCCGGGGGAAAGGACACTGAAGCTTTCTTT.

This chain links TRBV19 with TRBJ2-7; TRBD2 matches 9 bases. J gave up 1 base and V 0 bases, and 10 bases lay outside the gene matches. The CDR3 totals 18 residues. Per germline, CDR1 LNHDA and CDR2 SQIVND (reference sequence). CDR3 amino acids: CASSIDVTSGTSSYEQYF. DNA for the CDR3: TGTGCCAGTAGTATAGATGTGACTAGCGGTACTTCTTCCTACGAGCAGTACTTC.

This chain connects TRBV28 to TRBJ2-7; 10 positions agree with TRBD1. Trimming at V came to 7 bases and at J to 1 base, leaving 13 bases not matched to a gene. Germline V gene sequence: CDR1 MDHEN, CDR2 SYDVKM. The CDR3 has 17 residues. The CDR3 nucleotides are TGTGCCAGCATCCCGGGCCTATGGACAGGGGGATCCTACGAGCAGTACTTC. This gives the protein CASIPGLWTGGSYEQYF.

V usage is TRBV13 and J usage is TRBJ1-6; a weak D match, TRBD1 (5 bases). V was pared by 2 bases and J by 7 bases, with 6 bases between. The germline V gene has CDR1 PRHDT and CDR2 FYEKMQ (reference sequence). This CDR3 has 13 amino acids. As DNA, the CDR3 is TGTGCCAGCAGCTTAACAGGCAATTCACCCCTCCACTTT. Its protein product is CASSLTGNSPLHF.

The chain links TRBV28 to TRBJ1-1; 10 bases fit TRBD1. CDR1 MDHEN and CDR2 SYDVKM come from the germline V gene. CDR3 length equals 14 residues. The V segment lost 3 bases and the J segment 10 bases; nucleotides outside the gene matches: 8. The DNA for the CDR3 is TGTGCCAGCAGTTTCGGGGGGGACAGGGGCTTAGCTTTCTTT. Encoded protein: CASSFGGDRGLAFF.

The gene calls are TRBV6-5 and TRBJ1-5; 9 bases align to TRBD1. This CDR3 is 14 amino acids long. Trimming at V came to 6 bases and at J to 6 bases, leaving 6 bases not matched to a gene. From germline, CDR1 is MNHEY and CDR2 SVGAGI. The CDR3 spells CASRRTGEAQPQHF. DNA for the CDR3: TGTGCCAGCAGGCGGACAGGGGAGGCTCAGCCCCAGCATTTT.

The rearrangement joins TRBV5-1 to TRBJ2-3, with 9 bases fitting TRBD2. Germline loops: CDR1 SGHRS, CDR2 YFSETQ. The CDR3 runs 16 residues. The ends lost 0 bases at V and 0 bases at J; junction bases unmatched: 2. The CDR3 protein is CASSLELAGSTDTQYF. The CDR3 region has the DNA TGCGCCAGCAGCTTGGAACTAGCGGGTAGCACAGATACGCAGTATTTT.

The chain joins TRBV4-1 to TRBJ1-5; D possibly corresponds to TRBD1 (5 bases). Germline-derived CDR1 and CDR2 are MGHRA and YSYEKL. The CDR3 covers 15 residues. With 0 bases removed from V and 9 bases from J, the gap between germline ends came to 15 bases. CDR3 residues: CASSQDERGNRPQHF. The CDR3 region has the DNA TGCGCCAGCAGCCAAGATGAAAGGGGCAACAGGCCCCAGCATTTT.

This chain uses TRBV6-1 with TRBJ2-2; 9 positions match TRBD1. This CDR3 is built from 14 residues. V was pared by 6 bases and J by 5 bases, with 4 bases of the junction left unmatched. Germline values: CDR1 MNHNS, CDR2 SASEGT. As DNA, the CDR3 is TGTGCCAGCAGATGGGACAGGGAAACCGGGGAGCTGTTTTTT. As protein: CASRWDRETGELFF.

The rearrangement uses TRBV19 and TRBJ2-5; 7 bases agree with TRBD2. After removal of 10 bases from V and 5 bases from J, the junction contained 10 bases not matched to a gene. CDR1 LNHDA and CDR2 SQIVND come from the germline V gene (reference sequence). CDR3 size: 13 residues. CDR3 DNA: TGTGCCACCCGACCATTCGGGAGGGAGACCCAGTACTTC. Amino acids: CATRPFGRETQYF.

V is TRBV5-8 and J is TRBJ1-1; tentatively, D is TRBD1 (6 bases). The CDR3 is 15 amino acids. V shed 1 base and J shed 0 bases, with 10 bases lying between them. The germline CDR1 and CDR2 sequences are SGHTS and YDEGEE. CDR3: CASSLWGGMNTEAFF. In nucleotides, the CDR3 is TGTGCCAGCAGCTTGTGGGGGGGCATGAACACTGAAGCTTTCTTT. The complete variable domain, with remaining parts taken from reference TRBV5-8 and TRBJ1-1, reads EAGVTQSPTHLIKTRGQQATLRCSPISGHTSVYWYQQALGLGLQFLLWYDEGEERNRGNFPPRFSGRQFPNYSSELNVNALELEDSALYLCASSLWGGMNTEAFFGQGTRLTVV.

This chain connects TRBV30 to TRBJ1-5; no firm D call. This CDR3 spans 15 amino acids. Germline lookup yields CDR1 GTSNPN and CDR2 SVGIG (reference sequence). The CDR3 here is CAADRSGGGNQPQHF. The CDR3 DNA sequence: TGTGCAGCCGATCGCAGTGGAGGAGGCAATCAGCCCCAGCATTTT. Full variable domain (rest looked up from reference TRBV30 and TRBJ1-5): SQTIHQWPATLVQPVGSPLSLECTVEGTSNPNLYWYRQAAGRGLQLLFYSVGIGQISSEVPQNLSASRPQDRQFILSSKKLLLSDSGFYLCAADRSGGGNQPQHFGDGTRLSIL.

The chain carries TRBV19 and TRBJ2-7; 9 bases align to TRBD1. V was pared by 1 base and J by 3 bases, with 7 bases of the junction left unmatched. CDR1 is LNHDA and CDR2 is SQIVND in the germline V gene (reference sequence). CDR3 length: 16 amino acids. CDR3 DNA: TGTGCCAGTAGTATAGTTCCGGGACAGGGTTTCTACGAGCAGTACTTC. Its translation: CASSIVPGQGFYEQYF.

The DNA for the CDR3 is TGTGCCAGCAGTTACTCGGTCGGGATGTCCTACGAGCAGTACTTC. Translated, it gives CASSYSVGMSYEQYF. The chain joins TRBV6-5 to TRBJ2-7; TRBD2 might be the D (5 bases). This CDR3 has 15 residues. Trimming removed 0 bases from V and 1 base from J, with 10 bases in between. CDR1 MNHEY and CDR2 SVGAGI come from the germline V gene.

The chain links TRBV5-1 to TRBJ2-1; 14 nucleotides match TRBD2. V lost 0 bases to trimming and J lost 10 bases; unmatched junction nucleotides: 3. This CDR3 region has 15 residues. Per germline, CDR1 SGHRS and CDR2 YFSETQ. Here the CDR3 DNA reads TGCGCCAGCAGCTTGGGACTAGCGGGGGGGCGGGAGCAGTTCTTC. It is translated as CASSLGLAGGREQFF.

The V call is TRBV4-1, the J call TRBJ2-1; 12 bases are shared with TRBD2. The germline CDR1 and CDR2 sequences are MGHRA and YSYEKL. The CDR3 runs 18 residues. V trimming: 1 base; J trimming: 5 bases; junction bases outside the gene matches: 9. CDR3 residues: CASSQVDMGLAGDNEQFF. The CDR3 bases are TGCGCCAGCAGCCAAGTCGATATGGGACTAGCGGGCGACAATGAGCAGTTCTTC.

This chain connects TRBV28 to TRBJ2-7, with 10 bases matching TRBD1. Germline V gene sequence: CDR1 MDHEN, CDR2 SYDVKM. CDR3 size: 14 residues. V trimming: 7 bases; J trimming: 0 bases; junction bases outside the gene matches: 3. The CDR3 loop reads CASTGQGSSYEQYF. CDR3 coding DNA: TGTGCCAGCACGGGACAGGGGAGCTCCTACGAGCAGTACTTC.